This TCR beta chain was found in a study of CD8+ T cells in alopecia areata. Findings of the study overall: Patients shared TCRs less clearly than mice did, possibly for HLA-related reasons. How baseline CD8+ expansion relates to response remains uncertain (there was one nonresponder). In scalp, tofacitinib significantly decreased clonality and expanded CD8+ clones among the top 100.

This clone has only one observation. No antigen is known for it. Specified treatment: oral pan-JAK inhibitor, 5-10 mg twice daily. Reverse transcription of extracted RNA yielded cDNA, which provided the sequencing template. Method: immunoSEQ multiplex PCR; TCRdb's copy keeps in-frame clones and lacks some. This table has approximately 42,000 clones, around 71% appearing once. Trimming took 6 bases from V and 0 from J, leaving 2 bases between them. The germline V gene encodes CDR1 MGHDK and CDR2 SYGVNS. This CDR3 is 11 amino acids long. The rearrangement links TRBV25-1 to TRBJ1-1; unclear D gene. Sequencing used CD8+ T cells sorted from blood, obtained at week 4, from a patient treated with tofacitinib. The source of this sequence is a human donor with alopecia areata. The CDR3 DNA reads TGTGCCAGCAGGGTGAACACTGAAGCTTTCTTT. Translation gives CASRVNTEAFF.